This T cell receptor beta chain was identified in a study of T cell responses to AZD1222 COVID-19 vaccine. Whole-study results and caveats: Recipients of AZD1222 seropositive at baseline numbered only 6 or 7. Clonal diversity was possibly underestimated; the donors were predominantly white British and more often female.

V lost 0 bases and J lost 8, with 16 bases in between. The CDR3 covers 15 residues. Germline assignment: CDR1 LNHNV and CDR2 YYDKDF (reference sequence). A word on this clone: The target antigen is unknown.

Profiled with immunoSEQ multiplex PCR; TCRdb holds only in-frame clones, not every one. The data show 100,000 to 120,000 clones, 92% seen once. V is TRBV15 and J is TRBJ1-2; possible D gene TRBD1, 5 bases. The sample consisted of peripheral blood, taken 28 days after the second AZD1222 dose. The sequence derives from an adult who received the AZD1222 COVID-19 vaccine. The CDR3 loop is CATSRDLQGGAGYTF. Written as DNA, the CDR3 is TGTGCCACCAGCAGAGATCTCCAGGGCGGTGCGGGCTACACCTTC. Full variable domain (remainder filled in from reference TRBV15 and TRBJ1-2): DAMVIQNPRYQVTQFGKPVTLSCSQTLNHNVMYWYQQKSSQAPKLLFHYYDKDFNNEADTPDNFQSRRPNTSFCFLDIRSPGLGDTAMYLCATSRDLQGGAGYTFGSGTRLTVV.